These 30 T cell receptor beta chains were all obtained from the same sample, sequenced in a study of lung T cells in sarcoidosis with Löfgren's syndrome. One entry per CDR3 protein results from TCRdb running MiXCR on the reads. The sample has more than 6,500 distinct CDR3 sequences, under 25% seen once. Sequencing was carried out using CD4+ T cells from bronchoalveolar lavage fluid. Receptors were obtained from a human donor with sarcoidosis (Löfgren's syndrome or another form), or a control subject (not recorded which).

In this sample, this clonotype turned up many times. V and J are TRBV18 and TRBJ1-1; 7 nucleotides match TRBD1. After removal of 1 base from V and 8 bases from J, the junction contained 4 bases not matched to a gene. The CDR3 is 13 amino acids. Per germline, CDR1 KGHSH and CDR2 LQKENI. The CDR3, as DNA: TGTGCCAGCTCACCACGAGGGGGCTTGGAAGCTTTCTTT. Encoded protein: CASSPRGGLEAFF.

On this clonotype itself: This may come from a read error, since a much larger clone is one base off. This rearrangement joins TRBV11-3 to TRBJ2-7, with TRBD1 identical over 9 bases. J gave up 3 bases and V 1 base, and 7 bases lay outside the gene matches. The germline CDR1 and CDR2 sequences are SGHNT and YENEEA. This CDR3 has 16 residues. In DNA form, the CDR3 reads TGTGCCAGCAGCTTAGGTGAGGGGACAGGGCTCTACGAGCAGTACTTC. It yields the protein CASSLGEGTGLYEQYF.

CDR3 in amino acids: CASSNGIGLGYEQYF. The CDR3 DNA reads as TGTGCCAGCAGCAATGGCATTGGACTAGGCTACGAGCAGTACTTC. The chain uses TRBV7-2 and TRBJ2-7; TRBD2 agrees at 7 bases. The germline V gene encodes CDR1 SGHTA and CDR2 FQGNSA. This CDR3 comprises 15 residues. The J segment lost 3 bases and the V segment lost 5 bases, leaving 10 bases of the junction unmatched.

This clonotype was detected a few times. The gene calls are TRBV2 and TRBJ2-1; possibly TRBD1 or TRBD2 for D (5 bases each). V lost 4 bases and J 8 bases, leaving 15 bases between the germline ends. This CDR3 spans 14 amino acids. CDR1 is SNHLY and CDR2 is FYNNEI in the germline V gene. CDR3 loop: CASSARGKGDEQFF. The CDR3 DNA reads as TGTGCCAGCAGTGCCCGGGGAAAAGGGGATGAGCAGTTCTTC.

This clonotype is classed as medium-sized. The chain employs TRBV6-1 and TRBJ2-3, with 13 bases aligning to TRBD2. The germline CDR1 and CDR2 sequences are MNHNS and SASEGT. With 6 bases clipped from V and 7 bases from J, the junction kept 7 bases outside the gene matches. The CDR3 is 15 amino acids. CDR3 loop: CASRETSGGAHTQYF. CDR3 DNA: TGTGCCAGCAGAGAAACTAGCGGGGGGGCACATACGCAGTATTTT.

This clonotype was found many times. The rearrangement uses TRBV7-6 and TRBJ1-6; TRBD1 matches at 8 bases. Germline V lookup: CDR1 SGHVS, CDR2 FNYEAQ. This CDR3 has 14 residues. V dropped 6 bases and J dropped 10; count of bases not matched to a gene: 8. The CDR3 region is CASSYDRGNSPLHF. The CDR3 DNA follows: TGTGCCAGCAGTTATGACAGGGGAAACTCACCCCTCCACTTT.

This clonotype was observed many times. The chain links TRBV5-4 to TRBJ2-3; maybe TRBD2 (6 bases). Trimming removed 0 bases from V and 2 bases from J, with 10 bases in between. Per germline, CDR1 SGHNT and CDR2 YYREEE (reference sequence). The CDR3 consists of 15 residues. The CDR3 nucleotides read TGTGCCAGCAGCTTGGACGGGGGACCCACAGATACGCAGTATTTT. Its translation is CASSLDGGPTDTQYF.

As to this clonotype: With a much larger clone just one base away, this may be a read error. The chain couples TRBV5-4 to TRBJ1-2, with no clear D. The germline V and J ends were trimmed by 4 bases and 8 bases, with 15 bases remaining between them. CDR1 SGHNT and CDR2 YYREEE come from the germline V gene (reference sequence). The CDR3 consists of 13 residues. CDR3 protein: CASSQAEEKGYTF. CDR3 DNA: TGTGCCAGCAGCCAGGCCGAGGAGAAAGGCTACACCTTC.

This clonotype was observed at least ten times. The V call is TRBV19, the J call TRBJ2-3; no clear D. Germline V gene lookup returns CDR1 LNHDA and CDR2 SQIVND (reference sequence). This CDR3 is built from 14 residues. Trimming stripped 3 bases from V and 5 bases from J, with 12 bases between. The CDR3 protein is CASSMLVFGDTQYF. The CDR3 DNA sequence: TGTGCCAGTAGTATGTTAGTCTTCGGAGATACGCAGTATTTT.

The sample holds many counts of this clonotype. This chain connects TRBV5-1 to TRBJ2-2; D ambiguous. Trimming shortened V by 6 bases and J by 6 bases, and 9 bases separated the two germline ends. This CDR3 spans 12 amino acids. Germline CDR1 SGHRS, CDR2 YFSETQ. The CDR3 region is CASNVAAGELFF. Written as DNA, the CDR3 is TGCGCCAGCAATGTGGCGGCCGGGGAGCTGTTTTTT.

Sample share makes this clonotype medium-sized. J is TRBJ1-5 and V is TRBV4-1; tentative D call: TRBD1 (6 bases). Looked up from germline, CDR1 is MGHRA and CDR2 is YSYEKL. This CDR3 region has 13 residues. The V and J ends lost 3 bases and 5 bases respectively, with 8 bases between them. The CDR3 nucleotides read TGCGCCAGCAGCCACAACAGGGATCAGCCCCAGCATTTT. This translates into CASSHNRDQPQHF.

This chain links TRBV7-2 with TRBJ2-2; 13 positions agree with TRBD2. This CDR3 has 16 residues. Trimming cost V 5 bases and J 7 bases; bases outside gene matches: 7. The germline V gene has CDR1 SGHTA and CDR2 FQGNSA. CDR3 loop: CASSELAGGPSGELFF. The CDR3 DNA sequence: TGTGCCAGCAGCGAACTAGCGGGGGGGCCCAGCGGGGAGCTGTTTTTT. The full variable domain, rest sourced from reference TRBV7-2 and TRBJ2-2, is GAGVSQSPSNKVTEKGKDVELRCDPISGHTALYWYRQSLGQGLEFLIYFQGNSAPDKSGLPSDRFSAERTGGSVSTLTIQRTQQEDSAVYLCASSELAGGPSGELFFGEGSRLTVL.

Of note for this clonotype: A much more abundant neighbour one base away suggests this may be a read error. This likely comes from a read error, as the CDR3 has no conserved phenylalanine or tryptophan at its end. The chain employs TRBV15 and TRBJ2-3, with 11 bases that match TRBD2. With V trimmed by 1 base and J by 6 bases, 3 bases remained unmatched. Germline V gives CDR1 LNHNV, CDR2 YYDKDF (reference sequence). This CDR3 spans 15 amino acids. The CDR3: CATSRGPSGGDTQYI. CDR3 nucleotides: TGTGCCACCAGCAGAGGGCCTAGCGGGGGGGATACGCAGTATATT.

Many counts were recorded for this clonotype. The chain is built from TRBV4-2 and TRBJ2-2; 14 bases agree with TRBD2. Trimming took 7 bases from V and 0 from J; bases not matched to a gene: 4. Per the germline V gene, CDR1 is LGHNA and CDR2 is YNFKEQ. This CDR3 is 17 amino acids long. The CDR3: CASTGTSGGSNTGELFF. CDR3 sequence (DNA): TGTGCCAGCACCGGGACTAGCGGGGGATCGAACACCGGGGAGCTGTTTTTT.

The genes are TRBV28 and TRBJ1-3, with D unclear. This CDR3 has 15 amino acids. V dropped 6 bases and J dropped 8 bases, with 20 bases sitting between them. Per the germline V gene, CDR1 is MDHEN and CDR2 is SYDVKM. The CDR3, as DNA: TGTGCCAGCAGCCACCCTCTGGGCTCAGGAGACACCATATATTTT. Translation: CASSHPLGSGDTIYF.

This clonotype was recorded many times. This chain uses TRBV28 with TRBJ1-4, with a possible D match to TRBD1 (6 bases). Trimming took off 3 bases at V and 7 bases at J, with 15 bases between the two ends. CDR1 MDHEN and CDR2 SYDVKM come from the germline V gene. The CDR3 covers 15 residues. For the CDR3, the DNA is TGTGCCAGCAGTTTTGAGGGGGGAAGAGCTGAAAAACTGTTTTTT. Protein: CASSFEGGRAEKLFF.

This clonotype was observed many times. This sequence joins TRBV6-1 and TRBJ1-5; D may be TRBD1 (6 bases). This CDR3 has 15 residues. CDR1 and CDR2 from the germline V gene are MNHNS and SASEGT. Trimming stripped 6 bases from V and 0 bases from J, with 12 bases between. CDR3 nucleotides: TGTGCCAGCAGCCTGCAGGGGAATAGCAATCAGCCCCAGCATTTT. This sequence encodes CASSLQGNSNQPQHF.

This clonotype was observed many times. The V gene is TRBV2, the J gene TRBJ1-5; D gene uncertain. CDR3 length: 15 amino acids. Germline-derived CDR1 and CDR2 are SNHLY and FYNNEI. V was clipped by 5 bases and J by 7 bases, with 18 bases between them. The CDR3 DNA reads TGTGCCAGCAGTCAAGATGTGGGTGGCGGGCAGCCCCAGCATTTT. Encoded protein: CASSQDVGGGQPQHF.

This clonotype has at least ten counts. The J gene is TRBJ1-6, the V gene TRBV7-2, with no clear D. V lost 1 base and J lost 8, with 6 bases in between. This CDR3 has 13 amino acids. The V gene's germline CDR1 is SGHTA and CDR2 FQGNSA. CDR3 amino acids: CASSLVVDSPLHF. CDR3 sequence (DNA): TGTGCCAGCAGCTTAGTTGTTGATTCACCCCTCCACTTT.

This clonotype was counted many times. The V and J genes are TRBV3-1 and TRBJ2-3, with D tentatively TRBD1 (5 bases). Trimming took off 0 bases at V and 8 bases at J, with 9 bases between the two ends. This CDR3 has 13 amino acids. Germline values: CDR1 LGHDT, CDR2 YNNKEL (reference sequence). The CDR3 loop is CASSQEGQATQYF. The CDR3 DNA is TGTGCCAGCAGCCAAGAGGGGCAGGCTACGCAGTATTTT.

The genes are TRBV5-1 and TRBJ1-1, with D possibly matching TRBD1 (6 bases). The CDR3 spans 14 residues. The germline gives CDR1 SGHRS, CDR2 YFSETQ. Trimming took off 6 bases at V and 3 bases at J, with 15 bases between the two ends. The chain's CDR3 is CASTPGHGYTEAFF. The DNA for the CDR3 is TGCGCCAGCACCCCGGGACACGGTTACACTGAAGCTTTCTTT.

This chain joins TRBV10-2 and TRBJ2-5; possibly TRBD2 for D (5 bases). Germline V gene data show CDR1 as WSHSY and CDR2 as SAAADI. This CDR3 has 15 residues. Trimming removed 5 bases from V and 2 bases from J, with 15 bases in between. CDR3 nucleotide sequence: TGCGCCAGCAGTAGCTCCTGGACTCGGCAAGAGACCCAGTACTTC. Protein product: CASSSSWTRQETQYF.

This clonotype has ten or more counts. The V and J genes are TRBV5-4 and TRBJ1-1; maybe TRBD1 (5 bases). The V end lost 0 bases, the J end lost 5 bases, and 8 bases lay between the germline ends. The CDR3 runs to 13 residues. The V gene's germline CDR1 is SGHNT and CDR2 YYREEE (reference sequence). The chain's CDR3 is CASSLGRGTEAFF. CDR3 DNA: TGTGCCAGCAGCTTGGGTAGGGGTACTGAAGCTTTCTTT.

A note on this clonotype: One end of the junction varies from germline; a read error may be responsible. The chain recombines TRBV12-3 or TRBV12-4 with TRBJ2-7; 9 bases agree with TRBD2. The length of the CDR3 is 16 residues. CDR3 protein: CASSPGRRGGRYGQYF. DNA for the CDR3: TGTGCCAGCAGTCCCGGCCGGCGGGGGGGCCGATACGGGCAGTACTTC.

This clonotype was counted many times. V gene TRBV6-2 or TRBV6-3 combines with J gene TRBJ2-5; 7 nucleotides line up with TRBD1. V lost 6 bases to trimming and J lost 4 bases; unmatched junction nucleotides: 11. The CDR3 totals 15 residues. The germline CDR1 and CDR2 sequences are MNHEY and SVGEGT. CDR3 coding DNA: TGTGCCAGCAGAACCCGACAGGGCTTTGGAGAGACCCAGTACTTC. This gives the protein CASRTRQGFGETQYF.

The chain uses TRBV5-1 and TRBJ1-2; TRBD1 is a possible D gene (5 bases). The V end was cut by 1 base, the J end by 8 bases, with 15 bases between. CDR1 is SGHRS, CDR2 YFSETQ, per germline. The CDR3 runs to 14 residues. The CDR3 DNA sequence: TGCGCCAGCAGCTTGCTGGGGGACCCGGTAGGCTACACCTTC. Its protein is CASSLLGDPVGYTF.

This clonotype is termed medium-sized. The genes are TRBV3-1 and TRBJ2-1; no definite D call. Germline CDR1 reads LGHDT; CDR2 reads YNNKEL (reference sequence). The CDR3 runs 15 residues. Trimming took 6 bases from V and 0 from J, leaving 12 bases between them. The CDR3 DNA follows: TGTGCCAGCAGTACCGTATTTAGCTCCTACAATGAGCAGTTCTTC. This encodes CASSTVFSSYNEQFF.

Notes on this clonotype: A read error is possible here, since a much larger clone lies one base away. The genes are TRBV10-1 and TRBJ1-3; tentative D call: TRBD1 (6 bases). This CDR3 spans 13 amino acids. CDR1 WNHNN and CDR2 SYGVQD come from the germline V gene (reference sequence). CDR3 bases: TGCGCCAGCAGGGACAGCTCTGGAAGCACCATATATTTT. It codes for CASRDSSGSTIYF.

This clonotype has at least ten counts. This chain links TRBV5-4 with TRBJ2-3; D might be TRBD2 (5 bases). This CDR3 comprises 14 residues. In germline, CDR1 is SGHNT, CDR2 YYREEE (reference sequence). V lost 0 bases to trimming and J lost 3 bases, with 8 bases between them. CDR3: CASSLATRTDTQYF. The CDR3 bases are TGTGCCAGCAGCTTGGCCACTAGAACAGATACGCAGTATTTT.

This clonotype was counted between two and nine times. The chain couples TRBV30 to TRBJ1-3, with D possibly TRBD1 on 5 matching bases. The V end was cut by 0 bases, the J end by 2 bases, with 17 bases between. The germline CDR1 and CDR2 sequences are GTSNPN and SVGIG (reference sequence). The CDR3 runs to 17 residues. The CDR3, as DNA: TGTGCCTGGAGTGTGACGCGGTCTCGGGGCGCTGGAAACACCATATATTTT. It specifies CAWSVTRSRGAGNTIYF. Full variable domain (missing parts from reference TRBV30 and TRBJ1-3): SQTIHQWPATLVQPVGSPLSLECTVEGTSNPNLYWYRQAAGRGLQLLFYSVGIGQISSEVPQNLSASRPQDRQFILSSKKLLLSDSGFYLCAWSVTRSRGAGNTIYFGEGSWLTVV.